Listed here are 28 T cell receptor beta chains from one sample, sequenced in a study of T-cell memory formation after mild COVID-19. TCRdb called the 5' RACE reads again in MiXCR, with one record for every CDR3 protein. The sample contains 300,000 to 350,000 distinct CDR3 sequences, roughly 19% of which appear only once. The source material was PBMCs or a T cell subset sorted from them (not recorded which). The receptors were sampled from a man younger than 30 who had mild COVID-19 (a few samples of this study predate the infection). Cell type and time point are not known.

The sample holds a few counts of this clonotype. The V and J genes are TRBV5-1 and TRBJ2-3; 10 bases are shared with TRBD2. The CDR3 loop spans 14 amino acids. The ends lost 2 bases at V and 6 bases at J; junction bases unmatched: 3. Germline V CDR1 and CDR2: SGHRS, YFSETQ. The CDR3 spells CASSFLAGGDTQYF. CDR3 DNA sequence: TGCGCCAGCAGCTTCTTAGCGGGGGGCGATACGCAGTATTTT.

This clonotype was recorded at least ten times. The chain links TRBV2 to TRBJ2-5, with 8 bases aligning to TRBD2. Germline assignment: CDR1 SNHLY and CDR2 FYNNEI. V lost 7 bases, J lost 1 base, and 2 bases stayed unmatched. The CDR3 covers 13 residues. This CDR3 reads CASTRGGQETQYF. Here the CDR3 DNA reads TGTGCCAGCACACGGGGGGGCCAAGAGACCCAGTACTTC. The variable domain in full, with the rest retrieved from reference TRBV2 and TRBJ2-5, is EPEVTQTPSHQVTQMGQEVILRCVPISNHLYFYWYRQILGQKVEFLVSFYNNEISEKSEIFDDQFSVERPDGSNFTLKIRSTKLEDSAMYFCASTRGGQETQYFGPGTRLLVL.

The chain links TRBV30 to TRBJ1-2; D uncertain. There are 14 residues in the CDR3. Trimming left V 0 bases short and J 8 bases short, with 16 bases between. Germline CDR1 and CDR2: GTSNPN and SVGIG (reference sequence). CDR3 bases: TGTGCCTGGAGTGTATACAGTCAAGGAGGAGGCTACACCTTC. Residues: CAWSVYSQGGGYTF.

This chain connects TRBV20-1 to TRBJ1-5, with no clear D. The CDR3 extends over 13 amino acids. Per the germline V gene, CDR1 is DFQATT and CDR2 is SNEGSKA (reference sequence). V was cut by 2 bases and J by 4 bases, with 9 bases left in between. DNA of the CDR3: TGCAGTGCTAGAAGACAAGTGAATCAGCCCCAGCATTTT. Translating gives CSARRQVNQPQHF.

The chain combines TRBV30 with TRBJ1-3; D gene ambiguous. CDR1 is GTSNPN and CDR2 is SVGIG in the germline V gene (reference sequence). The ends were cut back, 2 bases at V and 7 bases at J, with 12 bases in the middle. The CDR3 sequence is 13 residues long. CDR3 loop: CAWSPGYANTIYF. The DNA of the CDR3 is TGTGCCTGGAGTCCGGGGTACGCTAACACCATATATTTT. Full variable domain (outside the CDR3, taken from reference TRBV30 and TRBJ1-3): SQTIHQWPATLVQPVGSPLSLECTVEGTSNPNLYWYRQAAGRGLQLLFYSVGIGQISSEVPQNLSASRPQDRQFILSSKKLLLSDSGFYLCAWSPGYANTIYFGEGSWLTVV.

V usage is TRBV5-1 and J usage is TRBJ1-1; no definite D call. The CDR3 covers 12 residues. The germline V gene encodes CDR1 SGHRS and CDR2 YFSETQ. The V end lost 1 base, the J end lost 8 bases, and 9 bases lay between the germline ends. CDR3 loop: CASSLTEGEAFF. CDR3 sequence (DNA): TGCGCCAGCAGCTTGACAGAGGGAGAAGCTTTCTTT.

This clonotype was seen a handful of times. The chain uses TRBV5-1 and TRBJ1-2; the match to TRBD1 covers 7 bases. The germline V gene has CDR1 SGHRS and CDR2 YFSETQ. The CDR3 spans 14 residues. Trimming cost V 4 bases and J 0 bases; bases outside gene matches: 3. For the CDR3, the DNA is TGCGCCAGCAGCGTGGGACAGACTAACTATGGCTACACCTTC. Encoded protein: CASSVGQTNYGYTF.

This clonotype was counted many times. CDR3 residues: CASSPRGRNTGELFF. In nucleotides, the CDR3 is TGTGCCAGCAGCCCCAGGGGGCGGAACACCGGGGAGCTGTTTTTT. V usage is TRBV7-2 and J usage is TRBJ2-2; 8 bases are shared with TRBD1. The CDR3 extends over 15 amino acids. CDR1 and CDR2 (germline): SGHTA, FQGNSA. J lost 1 base, V lost 5 bases, and 3 bases had no gene match.

The rearrangement uses TRBV6-5 and TRBJ1-1; D ambiguous. Between the trimmed V and J ends, which lost 2 bases and 1 base, there was a span of 8 bases. The germline CDR1 and CDR2 sequences are MNHEY and SVGAGI. The CDR3 length is 14 residues. The CDR3 DNA sequence: TGTGCCAGCAGTTACAGCACAAAGAACACTGAAGCTTTCTTT. Protein sequence: CASSYSTKNTEAFF.

The chain recombines TRBV9 with TRBJ2-7; a weak D match, TRBD1 (6 bases). V was trimmed by 1 base and J by 7 bases, leaving 15 bases between them. The germline CDR1 and CDR2 sequences are SGDLS and YYNGEE. This CDR3 spans 14 amino acids. The CDR3 bases are TGTGCCAGCAGCGTACACCCAGGGGAGTGGGAGCAGTACTTC. Residues: CASSVHPGEWEQYF.

The genes are TRBV7-2 and TRBJ2-4; 9 bases are a match to TRBD1. Per germline, CDR1 SGHTA and CDR2 FQGNSA. CDR3 size: 14 residues. Trimming removed 4 bases from V and 4 bases from J; junction bases left unmatched: 2. CDR3 loop: CASSSGQGKNIQYF. In nucleotides, the CDR3 is TGTGCCAGCAGCTCCGGACAGGGGAAAAACATTCAGTACTTC.

The chain has TRBV7-9 and TRBJ2-1; D is perhaps TRBD1 (6 bases). Germline V gene data show CDR1 as SEHNR and CDR2 as FQNEAQ (reference sequence). This CDR3 contains 12 residues. V lost 6 bases and J lost 9, with 12 bases in between. The CDR3 loop reads CASSIGDTEQFF. The CDR3 region has the DNA TGTGCCAGCAGTATAGGGGACACTGAGCAGTTCTTC.

CDR3 protein: CASSPNSYEQYV. CDR3 nucleotide sequence: TGTGCCAGCAGCCCCAACTCCTACGAGCAGTACGTC. V is TRBV7-9 and J is TRBJ2-7; D unresolved. The ends were cut back, 5 bases at V and 0 bases at J, with 5 bases in the middle. Germline V gene data show CDR1 as SEHNR and CDR2 as FQNEAQ (reference sequence). This CDR3 region has 12 residues.

In its sample, this clonotype was seen a few times. The chain combines TRBV9 with TRBJ2-3; TRBD2 agrees at 9 bases. The trim removed 1 base at V and 1 base at J, leaving 4 bases unmatched. The CDR3 consists of 16 residues. The germline CDR1 and CDR2 sequences are SGDLS and YYNGEE. The CDR3 here is CASSVRGLAGTDTQYF. CDR3 DNA sequence: TGTGCCAGCAGCGTACGGGGACTAGCTGGCACAGATACGCAGTATTTT.

The chain carries TRBV27 and TRBJ2-7; D ambiguous. The CDR3 totals 11 residues. Germline V gene sequence: CDR1 MNHEY, CDR2 SMNVEV (reference sequence). The ends were cut back, 5 bases at V and 3 bases at J, with 5 bases in the middle. CDR3 residues: CASSNNYEQYF. As DNA, the CDR3 is TGTGCCAGCAGTAACAACTACGAGCAGTACTTC.

The rearrangement links TRBV9 to TRBJ2-1; 10 nucleotides match TRBD2. J gave up 6 bases and V 4 bases, and 10 bases lay outside the gene matches. This CDR3 is 16 amino acids long. The germline V gene has CDR1 SGDLS and CDR2 YYNGEE. The CDR3 sequence: CASSTSLAGVLNEQFF. The CDR3 nucleotides are TGTGCCAGCAGCACCTCGCTAGCGGGGGTACTCAATGAGCAGTTCTTC.

The rearrangement uses TRBV29-1 and TRBJ2-5; D is undetermined. Germline V gene sequence: CDR1 SQVTM, CDR2 ANQGSEA. V gave up 6 bases and J gave up 5 bases, with 19 bases separating them. This CDR3 is built from 14 residues. This chain's CDR3 is CSVSTLGLRETQYF. The CDR3 nucleotides are TGCAGCGTCTCAACTCTGGGTCTAAGGGAGACCCAGTACTTC.

This clonotype turned up a few times. The chain uses TRBV28 and TRBJ1-1; no clear D gene. Germline V lookup: CDR1 MDHEN, CDR2 SYDVKM. V was pared by 10 bases and J by 2 bases, with 11 bases between. The CDR3 sequence is 12 residues long. The CDR3: CATHGENTEAFF. The CDR3 DNA reads TGTGCCACCCATGGGGAAAACACTGAAGCTTTCTTT.

This clonotype has a handful of counts. The gene calls are TRBV7-8 and TRBJ2-7; a weak D match, TRBD1 (5 bases). Germline V gene data show CDR1 as SGHVS and CDR2 as FQNEAQ. Trimming left V 2 bases short and J 0 bases short, with 14 bases between. The CDR3 contains 16 residues. Here the CDR3 reads CASSLQPDGHSYEQYF. DNA for the CDR3: TGTGCCAGCAGCTTACAACCGGACGGACACTCCTACGAGCAGTACTTC. Supplemented by reference TRBV7-8 and TRBJ2-7, the full variable domain reads GAGVSQSPRYKVAKRGQDVALRCDPISGHVSLFWYQQALGQGPEFLTYFQNEAQLDKSGLPSDRFFAERPEGSVSTLKIQRTQQEDSAVYLCASSLQPDGHSYEQYFGPGTRLTVT.

This clonotype was recorded a few times. This rearrangement joins TRBV7-8 to TRBJ2-5, with a weak D call TRBD1 (5 bases). V lost 2 bases and J 5 bases, leaving 9 bases between the germline ends. This CDR3 has 13 amino acids. CDR1 and CDR2 (germline): SGHVS, FQNEAQ. As DNA, the CDR3 is TGTGCCAGCAGCTTAAAAGGGGCCGAGACCCAGTACTTC. Its protein is CASSLKGAETQYF.

The sample holds a few counts of this clonotype. The chain uses TRBV28 and TRBJ1-1; 9 bases align to TRBD1. Germline-derived CDR1 and CDR2 are MDHEN and SYDVKM. This CDR3 has 16 residues. After removal of 3 bases from V and 1 base from J, the junction contained 6 bases not matched to a gene. CDR3 nucleotide sequence: TGTGCCAGCAGTTTCCTCCCGGGACAGGGGAACACTGAAGCTTTCTTT. Its translation: CASSFLPGQGNTEAFF.

This clonotype was seen at least ten times. The V gene is TRBV4-3, the J gene TRBJ2-2, with TRBD2 matching 10 bases. The CDR3 runs 16 residues. Germline V CDR1 and CDR2: LGHNA, YSLEER. The ends lost 2 bases at V and 0 bases at J; junction bases unmatched: 0. The CDR3 protein is CASSQLAGANTGELFF. In DNA form, the CDR3 reads TGCGCCAGCAGCCAACTAGCGGGGGCGAACACCGGGGAGCTGTTTTTT.

The chain recombines TRBV7-2 with TRBJ1-5; 12 bases match TRBD1. This CDR3 contains 15 residues. Per germline, CDR1 SGHTA and CDR2 FQGNSA. The junction had 6 bases not matched to a gene; V was cut back by 5 bases and J by 7 bases. CDR3 sequence reads: CASSKGQGARQPQHF. The CDR3 nucleotides read TGTGCCAGCAGCAAGGGACAGGGGGCTAGACAGCCCCAGCATTTT.

The rearrangement joins TRBV5-8 to TRBJ2-5, with TRBD1 as a possible D gene (5 bases). CDR1 and CDR2 from the germline V gene are SGHTS and YDEGEE. The CDR3 covers 17 residues. V lost 2 bases and J lost 2, with 19 bases in between. The CDR3 loop is CASSFTPGSRDQETQYF. The CDR3 coding sequence is TGTGCCAGCAGCTTTACCCCTGGAAGCAGGGATCAAGAGACCCAGTACTTC.

V gene TRBV6-6 combines with J gene TRBJ2-4; D is unresolved. This CDR3 has 15 amino acids. Per the germline V gene, CDR1 is MNHNY and CDR2 is SVGAGI (reference sequence). V lost 5 bases and J 3 bases, leaving 14 bases between the germline ends. The CDR3: CASSAWVGNKNIQYF. CDR3 nucleotides: TGTGCCAGCAGTGCCTGGGTGGGGAACAAAAACATTCAGTACTTC.

In its sample, this clonotype was seen a few times. The genes are TRBV5-1 and TRBJ2-1, with 8 bases that match TRBD1. The J segment lost 10 bases and the V segment lost 4 bases, leaving 10 bases of the junction unmatched. The CDR3 sequence is 14 residues long. From germline, CDR1 is SGHRS and CDR2 YFSETQ. In nucleotides, the CDR3 is TGCGCCAGCAGCCCGGGGACAGGCGTCCGGGAGCAGTTCTTC. It yields the protein CASSPGTGVREQFF.

This chain links TRBV7-9 with TRBJ1-2; 7 nucleotides line up with TRBD1. Trimming removed 1 base from V and 0 bases from J; junction bases left unmatched: 11. Germline V gives CDR1 SEHNR, CDR2 FQNEAQ (reference sequence). The CDR3 sequence is 18 residues long. This chain's CDR3 is CASSLERTGVVPNYGYTF. CDR3 coding DNA: TGTGCCAGCAGCTTAGAACGGACAGGAGTAGTTCCTAACTATGGCTACACCTTC. The whole variable domain, filled in from reference TRBV7-9 and TRBJ1-2, reads DTGVSQNPRHKITKRGQNVTFRCDPISEHNRLYWYRQTLGQGPEFLTYFQNEAQLEKSRLLSDRFSAERPKGSFSTLEIQRTEQGDSAMYLCASSLERTGVVPNYGYTFGSGTRLTVV.

The rearrangement uses TRBV5-1 and TRBJ2-5; possibly TRBD1 for D (6 bases). The CDR3 length is 15 residues. V lost 1 base, J lost 5 bases, and 15 bases lay in between. Germline V gene lookup returns CDR1 SGHRS and CDR2 YFSETQ. CDR3 amino acids: CASSLNRESWETQYF. The CDR3 nucleotides read TGCGCCAGCAGCTTGAACAGGGAAAGCTGGGAGACCCAGTACTTC.